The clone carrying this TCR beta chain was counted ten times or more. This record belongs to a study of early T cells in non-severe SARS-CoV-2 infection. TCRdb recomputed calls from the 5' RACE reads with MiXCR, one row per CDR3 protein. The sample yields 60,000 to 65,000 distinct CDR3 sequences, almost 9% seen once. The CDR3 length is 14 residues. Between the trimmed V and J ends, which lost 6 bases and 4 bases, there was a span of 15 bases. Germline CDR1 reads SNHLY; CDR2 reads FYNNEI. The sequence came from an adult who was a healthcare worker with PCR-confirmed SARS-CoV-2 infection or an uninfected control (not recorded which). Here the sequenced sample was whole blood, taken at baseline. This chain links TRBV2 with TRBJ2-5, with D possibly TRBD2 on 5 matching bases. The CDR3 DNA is TGTGCCAGCAGAAGGACCGGAGGAGGAGAGACCCAGTACTTC. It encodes CASRRTGGGETQYF.